This TCR beta chain was recovered during a study of blood T cell repertoires in COVID-19. With 4 bases removed from V and 1 base from J, the gap between germline ends came to 14 bases. There are 15 residues in the CDR3. Germline CDR1 and CDR2: GTSNPN and SVGIG (reference sequence). In the original analysis: Estimation of nucleated cell counts was performed using reference gene primer amplification. This table comes from immunoSEQ multiplex PCR, and its TCRdb copy is limited to in-frame clones, with some not included. For V, J and clone size, that table is used; D and trimming come from the DNA. The table records some 380,000 clones, around 87% of them present only once.

The chain is built from TRBV30 and TRBJ1-3, with no clear D. The specimen sequenced was peripheral blood. This receptor was obtained from a man aged 18 to 30 with active or convalescent COVID-19. The CDR3 spells CAWTALSGSGNTIYF. Here the CDR3 DNA reads TGTGCCTGGACCGCTCTTTCGGGATCTGGAAACACCATATATTTT.